Listed here is a single T cell receptor beta chain. Germline-derived CDR1 and CDR2 are KGHDR and SFDVKD. There are 14 residues in the CDR3. V was cut by 4 bases and J by 9 bases, with 17 bases left in between. Seattle-derived patients entered the study during active infection and were followed longitudinally. The entry originates in a study of blood T cell repertoires in COVID-19. Study background: Specimens from acute and convalescent COVID-19 originated in the United States, Italy and Spain.

Methods used by the authors: The assay estimated nucleated cells by amplifying reference gene primers. Method: immunoSEQ multiplex PCR; TCRdb's copy keeps in-frame clones and lacks some. The D gene and trimming were derived from the DNA, and the V and J assignments and clone size from that table. The profile covers about 250,000 clones, with about nine tenths appearing a single time and 0.83% taken by the ten largest. The receptor was derived from a man aged 25-40 years with COVID-19, enrolled during active disease. The gene calls are TRBV24-1 and TRBJ1-1, with D perhaps matching TRBD1 (5 bases). The sample taken for sequencing was peripheral blood. CDR3 in DNA: TGTGCCACCAGTGAGGGGGAGGATAGGAGCAAAGCTTTCTTT. It yields the protein CATSEGEDRSKAFF.